This T cell receptor (beta chain) stems from a study of graft-versus-host responses after intestinal transplantation. Assay: immunoSEQ multiplex PCR; the TCRdb copy retains only in-frame clones and omits some. Of 50,000 or so clones detected, 90% to 95% appear once; the ten largest clones hold roughly 2.6%. Germline V gene data show CDR1 as MNHEY and CDR2 as SVGAGI. The V segment lost 4 bases and the J segment 4 bases; nucleotides outside the gene matches: 4. The CDR3 consists of 15 residues. This sequence was found in a human patient who received an intestinal transplant, so some T cells may come from the graft donor. The chain couples TRBV6-5 to TRBJ1-1, with TRBD1 matching over 12 bases. This specimen consisted of PBMCs, obtained almost 120 days after intestinal transplantation. This chain's CDR3 is CASSWDRGLGTEAFF. The CDR3 coding sequence is TGTGCCAGCAGTTGGGACAGGGGGCTTGGCACTGAAGCTTTCTTT.